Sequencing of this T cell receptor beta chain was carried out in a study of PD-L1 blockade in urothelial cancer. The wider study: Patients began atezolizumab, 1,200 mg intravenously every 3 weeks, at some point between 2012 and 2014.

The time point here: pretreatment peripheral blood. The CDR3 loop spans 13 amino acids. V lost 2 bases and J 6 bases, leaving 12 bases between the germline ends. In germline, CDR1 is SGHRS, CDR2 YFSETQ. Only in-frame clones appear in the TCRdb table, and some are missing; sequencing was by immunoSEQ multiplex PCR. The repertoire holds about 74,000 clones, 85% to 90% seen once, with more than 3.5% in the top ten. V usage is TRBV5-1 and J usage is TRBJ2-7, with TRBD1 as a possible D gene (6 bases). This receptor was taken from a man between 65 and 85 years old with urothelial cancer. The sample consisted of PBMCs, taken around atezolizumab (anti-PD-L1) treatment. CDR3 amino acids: CASSLQGAPEQYF. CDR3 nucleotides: TGCGCCAGCAGCTTACAGGGAGCCCCCGAGCAGTACTTC.